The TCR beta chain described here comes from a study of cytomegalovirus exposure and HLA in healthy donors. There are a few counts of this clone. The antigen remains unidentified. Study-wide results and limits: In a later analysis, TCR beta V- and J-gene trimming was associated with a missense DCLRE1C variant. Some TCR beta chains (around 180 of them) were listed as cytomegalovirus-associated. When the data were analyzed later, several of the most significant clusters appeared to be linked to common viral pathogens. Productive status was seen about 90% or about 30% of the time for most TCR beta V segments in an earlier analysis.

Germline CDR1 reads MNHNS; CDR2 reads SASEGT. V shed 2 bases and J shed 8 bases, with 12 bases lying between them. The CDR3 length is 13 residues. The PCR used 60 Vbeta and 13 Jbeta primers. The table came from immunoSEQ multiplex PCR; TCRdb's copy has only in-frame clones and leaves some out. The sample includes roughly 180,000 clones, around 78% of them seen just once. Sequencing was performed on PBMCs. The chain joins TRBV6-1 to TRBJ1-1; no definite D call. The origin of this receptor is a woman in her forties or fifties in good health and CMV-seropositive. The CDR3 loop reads CASSETQRREAFF. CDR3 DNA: TGTGCCAGCAGTGAAACCCAAAGGAGGGAAGCTTTCTTT.